Each of the 29 T cell receptor beta chains below was sequenced from the same sample in a study of blood T cell repertoires in COVID-19. The table came from immunoSEQ multiplex PCR; TCRdb's copy has only in-frame clones and leaves some out. The data contain approximately 40,000 clones, about 85% of them seen just once; the ten biggest clones take up 20% to 25%. The sample consisted of peripheral blood. These receptors were obtained from a man in his sixties with acute or convalescent COVID-19.

The V gene is TRBV5-1, the J gene TRBJ1-6; D perhaps matches TRBD1 (5 bases). There are 16 residues in the CDR3. CDR1 and CDR2 from the germline V gene are SGHRS and YFSETQ. V was cut by 4 bases and J by 5 bases, with 16 bases left in between. The CDR3 sequence is CASSLMTRGDNSPLHF. CDR3 bases: TGCGCCAGCAGCCTAATGACACGGGGGGATAATTCACCCCTCCACTTT.

The chain couples TRBV5-1 to TRBJ1-5; possible D gene TRBD1, 6 bases. Germline CDR1 and CDR2: SGHRS and YFSETQ. Between the trimmed V and J ends, which lost 2 bases and 7 bases, there was a span of 16 bases. The CDR3 covers 15 residues. CDR3 protein: CASSLAGASGQPQHF. CDR3 nucleotides: TGCGCCAGCAGCTTAGCAGGGGCCTCTGGCCAGCCCCAGCATTTT.

The genes are TRBV6-5 and TRBJ1-3, with D possibly matching TRBD1 (6 bases). Germline V gene lookup returns CDR1 MNHEY and CDR2 SVGAGI. The CDR3 extends over 11 amino acids. V was trimmed by 8 bases and J by 9 bases, leaving 11 bases between them. The CDR3 is CASGRGFTIYF. The CDR3 DNA is TGTGCCAGCGGAAGGGGGTTCACCATATATTTT.

This chain uses TRBV15 with TRBJ2-2, with D hard to call. The germline CDR1 and CDR2 sequences are LNHNV and YYDKDF (reference sequence). The V gene lost 3 bases and the J gene lost 1 base, with 12 bases spanning the gap. The CDR3 extends over 16 amino acids. The chain's CDR3 is CATSSPVGRNTGELFF. The CDR3 DNA sequence: TGTGCCACCAGCAGCCCCGTGGGCAGGAACACCGGGGAGCTGTTTTTT.

This chain links TRBV2 with TRBJ2-7; 7 bases map to TRBD1. This CDR3 spans 15 amino acids. Germline V CDR1 and CDR2: SNHLY, FYNNEI. Germline trimming cut 6 bases from V and 4 bases from J; bases unmatched to any gene: 12. The CDR3 region has the DNA TGTGCCAGCAGCGAACCCGGACAGGCCCTTTACGAGCAGTACTTC. It yields the protein CASSEPGQALYEQYF.

This sequence joins TRBV5-1 and TRBJ2-2, with D possibly TRBD1 on 5 matching bases. Germline CDR1 and CDR2: SGHRS and YFSETQ. V was shortened by 0 bases and J by 5 bases, with 8 bases between the two germline ends. The CDR3 has 14 amino acids. This CDR3 is CASSLGQNTGELFF. The CDR3 DNA is TGCGCCAGCAGCTTGGGACAGAATACCGGGGAGCTGTTTTTT. Based on the CDR3 plus reference TRBV5-1 and TRBJ2-2, the full variable domain is KAGVTQTPRYLIKTRGQQVTLSCSPISGHRSVSWYQQTPGQGLQFLFEYFSETQRNKGNFPGRFSGRQFSNSRSEMNVSTLELGDSALYLCASSLGQNTGELFFGEGSRLTVL.

This clone has a single count. Here the CDR3 DNA reads TGTGCCAGCAGCGGGAGGAGACATAACCAAGAGACCCAGTACTTC. It is translated as CASSGRRHNQETQYF. The chain carries TRBV9 and TRBJ2-5, with D perhaps TRBD2 (5 bases). The V and J ends lost 3 bases and 0 bases respectively, with 12 bases between them. Germline V gene sequence: CDR1 SGDLS, CDR2 YYNGEE. The length of the CDR3 is 15 residues.

The chain couples TRBV5-1 to TRBJ2-1, with D hard to call. The CDR3 runs 15 residues. V lost 0 bases and J lost 4, with 11 bases in between. CDR1 SGHRS and CDR2 YFSETQ come from the germline V gene. CDR3 region: CASSLDPGGYNEQFF. The CDR3 bases are TGCGCCAGCAGCTTGGACCCTGGCGGTTACAATGAGCAGTTCTTC.

The gene calls are TRBV5-1 and TRBJ1-1; a possible D gene is TRBD1 (6 bases). The CDR3 extends over 15 amino acids. Trimming removed 4 bases at V and 7 bases at J, with 20 bases between. Per the germline V gene, CDR1 is SGHRS and CDR2 is YFSETQ. CDR3 region: CASSPSAGLGGEAFF. The DNA of the CDR3 is TGCGCCAGCAGCCCATCTGCAGGACTAGGGGGTGAAGCTTTCTTT.

This chain connects TRBV11-3 to TRBJ2-5; TRBD2 matches at 10 bases. The junction had 7 bases not matched to a gene; V was cut back by 5 bases and J by 1 base. This CDR3 contains 16 residues. Germline values: CDR1 SGHNT, CDR2 YENEEA. The CDR3 sequence: CASSPPSGGSQETQYF. The DNA for the CDR3 is TGTGCCAGCAGCCCCCCTAGCGGGGGTTCCCAAGAGACCCAGTACTTC.

V gene TRBV7-9 combines with J gene TRBJ1-4; D remains unclear. The germline V and J ends were trimmed by 3 bases and 2 bases, with 4 bases remaining between them. Per the germline V gene, CDR1 is SEHNR and CDR2 is FQNEAQ (reference sequence). This CDR3 has 13 amino acids. Here the CDR3 reads CASSFRTNEKLFF. CDR3 sequence (DNA): TGTGCCAGCAGCTTCAGGACTAATGAAAAACTGTTTTTT.

This chain uses TRBV12-3 or TRBV12-4 with TRBJ2-7; D might be TRBD2 (5 bases). V dropped 8 bases and J dropped 6 bases, with 14 bases sitting between them. The CDR3 totals 12 residues. CDR3 in amino acids: CASFYRGLEQYF. CDR3 nucleotide sequence: TGTGCCAGCTTCTATCGGGGTCTCGAGCAGTACTTC.

The chain links TRBV10-1 to TRBJ2-1; D uncertain. Germline loops: CDR1 WNHNN, CDR2 SYGVQD (reference sequence). The CDR3 sequence is 15 residues long. Trimming left V 0 bases short and J 4 bases short, with 10 bases between. CDR3 DNA sequence: TGCGCCAGCAGTGAGTCCCCATCTACTTACAATGAGCAGTTCTTC. Its translation is CASSESPSTYNEQFF.

The sample holds a few counts of this clone. This chain joins TRBV4-2 and TRBJ2-2; 10 bases agree with TRBD2. V was clipped by 3 bases and J by 1 base; unmatched bases: 11. CDR1 is LGHNA and CDR2 is YNFKEQ in the germline V gene. This CDR3 has 19 residues. This chain's CDR3 is CASSHIGLADQLNTGELFF. CDR3 DNA: TGTGCCAGCAGCCATATCGGACTAGCGGACCAACTGAACACCGGGGAGCTGTTTTTT.

The chain links TRBV11-3 to TRBJ1-4, with D tentatively TRBD1 (5 bases). Trimming took off 4 bases at V and 4 bases at J, with 13 bases between the two ends. The germline CDR1 and CDR2 sequences are SGHNT and YENEEA. This CDR3 region has 15 residues. The CDR3 here is CASSSPTVYNEKLFF. In nucleotides, the CDR3 is TGTGCCAGCAGCTCACCGACAGTCTATAATGAAAAACTGTTTTTT.

This rearrangement joins TRBV10-2 to TRBJ2-2, with D maybe TRBD1 (6 bases). Trimming left V 6 bases short and J 0 bases short, with 8 bases between. Germline V lookup: CDR1 WSHSY, CDR2 SAAADI. The CDR3 loop spans 14 amino acids. The DNA for the CDR3 is TGCGCCAGCAGAGGGGGAGCGAACACCGGGGAGCTGTTTTTT. This encodes CASRGGANTGELFF.

The chain combines TRBV6-5 with TRBJ2-5; tentatively, D is TRBD1 (5 bases). This CDR3 contains 15 residues. V lost 8 bases and J 0 bases, leaving 16 bases between the germline ends. CDR1 is MNHEY, CDR2 SVGAGI, per germline. CDR3 loop: CASSGLTWYQETQYF. The CDR3 DNA reads TGTGCCAGCTCAGGGTTAACGTGGTACCAAGAGACCCAGTACTTC.

The chain couples TRBV27 to TRBJ1-5, with TRBD1 matching 8 bases. CDR1 and CDR2 (germline): MNHEY, SMNVEV (reference sequence). Losses at the gene ends were 5 bases for V and 5 bases for J; bases not matched to a gene: 8. The CDR3 consists of 15 residues. The CDR3 reads CASSANDRGDQPQHF. The DNA of the CDR3 is TGTGCCAGCAGTGCCAATGACAGGGGAGATCAGCCCCAGCATTTT.

The V and J genes are TRBV9 and TRBJ2-1, with D unresolved. The CDR3 consists of 14 residues. Trimming cost V 0 bases and J 5 bases, with 9 bases left between them. Per germline, CDR1 SGDLS and CDR2 YYNGEE. The CDR3 nucleotides read TGTGCCAGCAGCGTAGACCCTATTCACAATGAGCAGTTCTTC. This gives the protein CASSVDPIHNEQFF.

The chain combines TRBV10-1 with TRBJ1-1; D is possibly TRBD1 (5 bases). Germline CDR1 and CDR2: WNHNN and SYGVQD (reference sequence). Trimming left V 2 bases short and J 0 bases short, with 13 bases between. CDR3 length equals 16 residues. The CDR3 region has the DNA TGCGCCAGCAGTGAGGGGAAGGGGCCTATGAACACTGAAGCTTTCTTT. Its translation is CASSEGKGPMNTEAFF.

V is TRBV19 and J is TRBJ2-1, with D possibly TRBD2 on 6 matching bases. The V end lost 9 bases, the J end lost 6 bases, and 12 bases lay between the germline ends. Germline CDR1 is LNHDA and CDR2 is SQIVND (reference sequence). CDR3 length: 12 amino acids. CDR3 coding DNA: TGTGCCAGCGGGACTGGCGGCAATGAGCAGTTCTTC. Its protein is CASGTGGNEQFF.

This rearrangement joins TRBV24-1 to TRBJ2-3; TRBD1 is a possible D gene (5 bases). Germline V gives CDR1 KGHDR, CDR2 SFDVKD. V was clipped by 3 bases and J by 0 bases, with 18 bases between them. The CDR3 is 18 residues long. The CDR3 reads CATSDARVGFTSTDTQYF. CDR3 nucleotide sequence: TGTGCCACCAGTGATGCCAGGGTAGGGTTCACTAGCACAGATACGCAGTATTTT.

This chain links TRBV5-6 with TRBJ2-5; 10 bases match TRBD2. This CDR3 comprises 17 residues. V shed 2 bases, J shed 0 bases, and the junction held 7 bases outside the gene matches. Germline V gene data show CDR1 as SGHDT and CDR2 as YYEEEE. The CDR3 nucleotides are TGTGCCAGCAGCTTTAGGCTAGCGGGAGAGTACCAAGAGACCCAGTACTTC. This translates into CASSFRLAGEYQETQYF.

The V call is TRBV4-2, the J call TRBJ2-2; 10 bases agree with TRBD1. The CDR3 totals 14 residues. Germline V gene sequence: CDR1 LGHNA, CDR2 YNFKEQ. With V trimmed by 6 bases and J by 6 bases, 4 bases remained unmatched. This CDR3 reads CASRGQGWAGELFF. The DNA for the CDR3 is TGTGCCAGCAGGGGACAGGGGTGGGCCGGGGAGCTGTTTTTT.

The chain employs TRBV6-5 and TRBJ2-2, with D perhaps TRBD1 (6 bases). Per germline, CDR1 MNHEY and CDR2 SVGAGI. The CDR3 is 15 amino acids. V lost 5 bases to trimming and J lost 2 bases, with 12 bases between them. CDR3: CASSNTGLNTGELFF. As DNA, the CDR3 is TGTGCCAGCAGTAACACAGGGTTAAACACCGGGGAGCTGTTTTTT.

In this sample, this clone turned up a few times. The rearrangement joins TRBV7-2 to TRBJ1-1; a weak D match, TRBD1 (6 bases). CDR1 and CDR2 (germline): SGHTA, FQGNSA. CDR3 length: 13 residues. V was clipped by 7 bases and J by 1 base, with 10 bases between them. CDR3 nucleotides: TGTGCCAGCACCATGACAGGGAACACTGAAGCTTTCTTT. It translates to CASTMTGNTEAFF.

The chain carries TRBV9 and TRBJ2-4, with 9 bases that match TRBD2. Germline trimming cut 2 bases from V and 9 bases from J; bases unmatched to any gene: 12. The CDR3 covers 16 residues. CDR1 SGDLS and CDR2 YYNGEE come from the germline V gene. The CDR3 nucleotides read TGTGCCAGCAGCGTTGGGCCCCTAGCGGGGTTTTCCATTCAGTACTTC. Its protein is CASSVGPLAGFSIQYF.

V usage is TRBV4-1 and J usage is TRBJ2-7, with 11 bases that match TRBD2. V trimming: 0 bases; J trimming: 2 bases; junction bases outside the gene matches: 3. In germline, CDR1 is MGHRA, CDR2 YSYEKL. CDR3 length equals 16 residues. The CDR3 sequence is CASSQEGTSGAYEQYF. CDR3 DNA sequence: TGCGCCAGCAGCCAAGAAGGGACTAGCGGTGCCTACGAGCAGTACTTC.

V usage is TRBV28 and J usage is TRBJ1-6; no definite D call. V lost 7 bases and J 0 bases, leaving 10 bases between the germline ends. The CDR3 has 15 residues. Germline CDR1 reads MDHEN; CDR2 reads SYDVKM. CDR3: CASKPGSSYNSPLHF. The DNA of the CDR3 is TGTGCCAGCAAACCGGGGAGCTCCTATAATTCACCCCTCCACTTT.